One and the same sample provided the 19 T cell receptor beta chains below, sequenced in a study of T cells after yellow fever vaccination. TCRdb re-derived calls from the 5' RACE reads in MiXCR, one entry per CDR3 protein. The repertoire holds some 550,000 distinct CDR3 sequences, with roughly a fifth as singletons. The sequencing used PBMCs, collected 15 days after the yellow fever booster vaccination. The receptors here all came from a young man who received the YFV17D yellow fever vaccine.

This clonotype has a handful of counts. CDR3 protein: CASITSYRDEGGYTF. The CDR3 DNA reads as TGTGCCAGCATCACATCTTACAGGGATGAGGGTGGCTACACCTTC. The chain is built from TRBV28 and TRBJ1-2; the D gene is possibly TRBD1 (6 bases). V was trimmed by 7 bases and J by 7 bases, leaving 22 bases between them. CDR1 and CDR2 (germline): MDHEN, SYDVKM. This CDR3 contains 15 residues.

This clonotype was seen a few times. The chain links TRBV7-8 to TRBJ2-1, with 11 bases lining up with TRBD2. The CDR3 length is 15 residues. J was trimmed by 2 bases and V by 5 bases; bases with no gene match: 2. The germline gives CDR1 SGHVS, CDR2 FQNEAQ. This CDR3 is CASSTSGRTYNEQFF. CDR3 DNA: TGTGCCAGCAGCACTAGCGGGAGAACCTACAATGAGCAGTTCTTC.

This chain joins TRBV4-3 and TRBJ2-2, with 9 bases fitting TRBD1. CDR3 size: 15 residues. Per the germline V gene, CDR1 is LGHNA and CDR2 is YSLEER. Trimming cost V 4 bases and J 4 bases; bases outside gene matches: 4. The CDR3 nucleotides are TGCGCCAGCAGCCGGGACAGGGCAGGCACCGGGGAGCTGTTTTTT. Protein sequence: CASSRDRAGTGELFF.

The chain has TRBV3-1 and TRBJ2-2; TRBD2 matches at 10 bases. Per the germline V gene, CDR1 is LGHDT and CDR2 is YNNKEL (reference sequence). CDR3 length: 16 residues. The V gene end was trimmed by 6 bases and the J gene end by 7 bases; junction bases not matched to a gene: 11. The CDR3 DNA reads TGTGCCAGCAGACCCTTAGCGGGAGGTTTCAGCGGGGAGCTGTTTTTT. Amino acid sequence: CASRPLAGGFSGELFF.

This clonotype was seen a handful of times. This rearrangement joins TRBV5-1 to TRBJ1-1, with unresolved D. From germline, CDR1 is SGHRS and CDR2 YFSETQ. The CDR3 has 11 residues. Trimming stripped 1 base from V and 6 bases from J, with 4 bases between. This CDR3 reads CASSLFSEAFF. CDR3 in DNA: TGCGCCAGCAGCTTGTTTTCTGAAGCTTTCTTT.

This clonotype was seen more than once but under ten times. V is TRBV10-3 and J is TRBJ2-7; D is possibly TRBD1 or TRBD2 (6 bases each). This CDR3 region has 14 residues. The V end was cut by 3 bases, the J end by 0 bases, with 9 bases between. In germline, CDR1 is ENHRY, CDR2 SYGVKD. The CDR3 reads CAISEGGSSYEQYF. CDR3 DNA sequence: TGTGCCATCAGTGAAGGGGGGAGCTCCTACGAGCAGTACTTC.

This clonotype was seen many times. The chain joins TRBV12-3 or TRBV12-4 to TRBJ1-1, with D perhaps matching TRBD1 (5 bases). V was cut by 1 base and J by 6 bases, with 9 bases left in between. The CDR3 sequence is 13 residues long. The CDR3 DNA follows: TGTGCCAGCAGTTTAGGGACACCAGCTGAAGCTTTCTTT. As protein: CASSLGTPAEAFF.

CDR3 sequence reads: CASSIEATNEKLFF. CDR3 coding DNA: TGCGCCAGCAGCATAGAAGCAACTAATGAAAAACTGTTTTTT. The chain is built from TRBV5-1 and TRBJ1-4; D is unclear. Trimming removed 4 bases at V and 0 bases at J, with 7 bases between. Germline values: CDR1 SGHRS, CDR2 YFSETQ. This CDR3 is built from 14 residues.

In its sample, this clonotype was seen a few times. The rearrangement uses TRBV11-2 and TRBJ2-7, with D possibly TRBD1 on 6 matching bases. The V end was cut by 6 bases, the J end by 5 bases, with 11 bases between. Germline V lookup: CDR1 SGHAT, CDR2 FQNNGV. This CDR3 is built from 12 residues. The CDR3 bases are TGTGCCAGCAGACAAACAGGGCACGAGCAGTACTTC. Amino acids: CASRQTGHEQYF.

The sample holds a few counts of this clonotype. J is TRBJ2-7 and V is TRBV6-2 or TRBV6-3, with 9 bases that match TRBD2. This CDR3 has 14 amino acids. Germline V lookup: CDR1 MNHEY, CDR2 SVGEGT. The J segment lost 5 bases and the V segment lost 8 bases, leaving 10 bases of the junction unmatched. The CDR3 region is CASGGAGGPHEQYF. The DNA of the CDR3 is TGTGCCAGCGGAGGGGCGGGAGGGCCCCACGAGCAGTACTTC.

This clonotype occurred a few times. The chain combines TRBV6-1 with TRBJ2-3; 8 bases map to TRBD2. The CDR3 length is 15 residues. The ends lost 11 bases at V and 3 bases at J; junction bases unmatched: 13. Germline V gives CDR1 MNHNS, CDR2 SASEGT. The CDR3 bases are TGTGCCCTCCGCGTTGGAGCGGGAGTAACAGATACGCAGTATTTT. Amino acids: CALRVGAGVTDTQYF.

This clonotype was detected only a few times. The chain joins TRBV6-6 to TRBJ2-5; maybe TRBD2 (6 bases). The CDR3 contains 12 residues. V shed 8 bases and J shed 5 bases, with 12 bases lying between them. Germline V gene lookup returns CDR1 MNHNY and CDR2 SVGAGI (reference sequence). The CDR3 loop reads CASLSGGETQYF. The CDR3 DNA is TGTGCCAGCCTAAGTGGGGGGGAGACCCAGTACTTC.

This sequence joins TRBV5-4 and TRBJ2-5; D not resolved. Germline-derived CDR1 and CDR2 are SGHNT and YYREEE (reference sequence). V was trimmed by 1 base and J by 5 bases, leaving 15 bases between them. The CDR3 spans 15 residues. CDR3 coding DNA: TGTGCCAGCAGCTTGACGGGTTCAGGCGGCGAGACCCAGTACTTC. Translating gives CASSLTGSGGETQYF.

The CDR3 sequence: CASSPPNGNTIYF. CDR3 in DNA: TGTGCCAGCTCACCACCCAATGGAAACACCATATATTTT. The chain joins TRBV18 to TRBJ1-3; D gene uncertain. The CDR3 is made up of 13 amino acids. Germline loops: CDR1 KGHSH, CDR2 LQKENI. The germline V and J ends were trimmed by 0 bases and 3 bases, with 3 bases remaining between them.

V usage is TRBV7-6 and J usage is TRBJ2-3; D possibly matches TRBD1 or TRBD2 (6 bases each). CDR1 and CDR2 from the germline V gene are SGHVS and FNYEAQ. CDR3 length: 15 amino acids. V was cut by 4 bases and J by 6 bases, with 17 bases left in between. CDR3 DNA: TGTGCCAGCAGCTCCTCAGGGGAGGTCATGGATACGCAGTATTTT. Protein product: CASSSSGEVMDTQYF.

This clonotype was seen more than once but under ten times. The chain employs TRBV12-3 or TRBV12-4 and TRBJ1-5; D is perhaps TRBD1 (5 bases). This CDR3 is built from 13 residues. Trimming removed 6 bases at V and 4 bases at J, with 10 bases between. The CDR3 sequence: CASSATENQPQHF. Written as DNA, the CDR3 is TGTGCCAGCAGCGCGACAGAAAATCAGCCCCAGCATTTT.

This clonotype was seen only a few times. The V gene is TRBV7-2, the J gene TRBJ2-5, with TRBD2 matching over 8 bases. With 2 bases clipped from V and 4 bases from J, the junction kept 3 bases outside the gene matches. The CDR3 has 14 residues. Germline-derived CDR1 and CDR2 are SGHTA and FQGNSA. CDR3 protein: CASSLLAGRETQYF. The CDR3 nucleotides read TGTGCCAGCAGCTTACTAGCGGGTCGAGAGACCCAGTACTTC.

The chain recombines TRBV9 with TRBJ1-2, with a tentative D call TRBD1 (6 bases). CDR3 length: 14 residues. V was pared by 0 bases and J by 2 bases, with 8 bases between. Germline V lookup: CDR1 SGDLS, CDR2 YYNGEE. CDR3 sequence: CASSVGQGNYGYTF. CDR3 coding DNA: TGTGCCAGCAGCGTAGGGCAGGGGAACTATGGCTACACCTTC. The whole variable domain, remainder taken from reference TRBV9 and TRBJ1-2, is DSGVTQTPKHLITATGQRVTLRCSPRSGDLSVYWYQQSLDQGLQFLIQYYNGEERAKGNILERFSAQQFPDLHSELNLSSLELGDSALYFCASSVGQGNYGYTFGSGTRLTVV.

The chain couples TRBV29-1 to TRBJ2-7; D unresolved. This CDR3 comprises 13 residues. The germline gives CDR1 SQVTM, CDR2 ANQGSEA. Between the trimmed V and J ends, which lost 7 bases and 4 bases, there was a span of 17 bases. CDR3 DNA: TGCAGCGCCAAGGACCCCACGGCATACGAGCAGTACTTC. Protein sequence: CSAKDPTAYEQYF.